This record looks at one TCR beta chain sequence and its context. This clonotype was counted only a few times. Its antigen is currently not known. Per-nucleotide qualities are absent, and no much larger clonotype sits a single base away. This entry belongs to a study of regulatory T cells in long-lasting Graves disease (dated by TCRdb to about 2021). At the level of the whole study: Persistent Graves' disease was defined as persistently positive TSH receptor autoantibodies together with antithyroid drug treatment for over 5 years. A total of around 35 samples underwent TCR sequencing: about 13 from persistent and roughly 20 from newly diagnosed Graves' disease patients. The study was conducted in China and was registered as a clinical trial. Peripheral blood TCR sequencing and RNA sequencing compared persistent Graves' disease patients with newly diagnosed Graves' disease patients. On average, persistent Graves' disease patients in the clinical cohort had been on antithyroid drugs for about 10 years.

This specimen's time point label, per the study, means: persistent/refractory GD, antithyroid drugs over 5 years with positive TRAb. For both TCR sequencing and RNA sequencing, RNA was extracted from PBMCs using TRIzol. The diagnosis of Graves' disease was made according to American Thyroid Association guidelines. Patients were recruited from an endocrinology department in Xi'an, China. Each patient gave roughly 8.4 milliliters of peripheral blood, collected in an EDTA anticoagulant tube. Ficoll Paque Plus density gradient separation was used to isolate PBMCs, and no further T cell sorting was performed. An Agilent 2100 Bioanalyzer and agarose gel were used to check RNA quality, and a NanoDrop 2000 was used to measure RNA concentration. Library preparation was by multiplex PCR. The instrument was an Illumina HiSeq 4000. To build TCR beta libraries, CDR3 regions were amplified by Arm-PCR using iRepertoire HTBI primers. Before sequencing, the PCR products went through gel purification. The study's processing was this. Gene usage analysis of CDR3 amino acid clonotypes relied on the roughly 58 TRBV and 12 to 15 TRBJ segments identified across samples. Filtered high-quality paired reads were merged into contigs using COPE and FqMerger. BLAST was used to align contigs to IMGT TRBV, TRBD and TRBJ reference genes, with CDR3 defined following IMGT. Clonotypes above 0.1% frequency were classified as highly expanded clones. Shannon entropy served as the measure of repertoire diversity, while the Gini coefficient captured V-J evenness. A clonotype was considered public if more than one individual shared it. The raw public reads went through TCRdb reprocessing: fastp at Q25, MiXCR clone calling, in-frame beta chains kept. Each entry merges the rows of one CDR3 protein and shows their most common DNA and genes. The V and J calls come from TCRdb's annotation, not from the publication. This sample has 250,000 to 300,000 distinct CDR3 sequences in its table, and around a fifth of those were observed once. Jointly, the top ten make up roughly three fifths of the sample.

Overall results and qualifications from the work: The authors acknowledged the small sample size as a limitation that may reduce accuracy. A larger number of public clonotypes was shared among persistent patients (around 3,000) than among newly diagnosed patients (approximately 1,000). Only the TCR beta chain was sequenced and analyzed. The study examined only peripheral blood because the primary lesion, thyroid tissue, could not be accessed. Lower TCR Shannon entropy and fewer highly expanded clones were observed in persistent Graves' disease patients than in newly diagnosed patients, which suggested clonal expansion.

The receptor was isolated from a female donor with Graves disease. The sample in question was peripheral blood mononuclear cells (PBMCs), obtained when the disease was refractory, from a patient treated with antithyroid drugs.

The nucleotides are TGTGCCAGCAGGAACCCGGGACTAGCGGGAGACGAGCAGTACTTC. Protein translation: CASRNPGLAGDEQYF. The chain employs TRBV6-1 and TRBJ2-7, and 14 bases in between align with TRBD2. CDR1 and CDR2 were assigned from the germline V gene as MNHNS and SASEGT. Trimming takes 6 bases off V and 5 bases off J; junction bases not matched to a gene: 6. The CDR3 has 15 amino acids, counting the end cysteine and phenylalanine. Only the CDR3 DNA is retained, 45 bases long and in frame from the first base.